Below are 16 T cell receptor delta chains sequenced from a single sample in a study of Vδ1+ human thymocytes. Whole-study findings and limits: In the thymus, TRG and TRD repertoires looked highly polyclonal with Gaussian CDR3 lengths.

RNA was extracted from the cells and then reverse transcribed. CDR3 amplicons came from multiplex PCR with pooled V-gene forward and constant-region reverse primers. TCRdb re-identified clones in the multiplex PCR reads via CATT. The table shows around 56,000 delta-chain clones, with about 14% occurring only once. Their target antigens are unknown. The source material was Vdelta1+ gamma-delta thymocytes from the thymus. The subset was: FACS-sorted CD3+ TCRalphabeta- TCRVdelta1+ TCRVdelta2- thymocytes. The receptors here all came from a girl less than two years old who had congenital heart surgery.

A few counts support this clone. This chain joins TRDV1 and TRDJ1; D is uncertain. Trimming took 7 bases from V and 0 from J, leaving 15 bases between them. The V gene's germline CDR1 is TSWWSYY and CDR2 QGS. The length of the CDR3 is 15 residues. CDR3 sequence: CALVCKREYTDKLIF. Here the CDR3 DNA reads TGTGCTCTTGTTTGCAAGCGGGAATACACCGATAAACTCATCTTT.

The rearrangement links TRDV1 to TRDJ1; D is perhaps TRDD2 or TRDD3 (6 bases each). Trimming removed 0 bases from V and 3 bases from J, with 41 bases in between. The CDR3 is 25 amino acids. The germline V gene has CDR1 TSWWSYY and CDR2 QGS. The CDR3 loop is CALGELLYPSHSTGRWPNKADKLIF. The CDR3 DNA is TGTGCTCTTGGGGAACTCCTATACCCTTCCCACAGTACTGGGCGATGGCCCAATAAGGCCGATAAACTCATCTTT.

A few counts support this clone. The chain joins TRDV1 to TRDJ1, with no clear D. CDR1 is TSWWSYY and CDR2 is QGS in the germline V gene. This CDR3 is 14 amino acids long. V was trimmed by 0 bases and J by 0 bases, leaving 5 bases between them. The CDR3 nucleotides are TGTGCTCTTGGGGAACTCCAAGACACCGATAAACTCATCTTT. Amino acids: CALGELQDTDKLIF.

The chain combines TRDV1 with TRDJ1; TRDD3 matches 7 bases. Losses at the gene ends were 1 base for V and 2 bases for J; bases not matched to a gene: 31. The germline CDR1 and CDR2 sequences are TSWWSYY and QGS. CDR3 size: 24 residues. CDR3 loop: CALGERPVRPRGLTGASKTDKLIF. DNA of the CDR3: TGTGCTCTTGGGGAACGACCCGTCCGGCCCCGGGGACTTACTGGGGCTAGCAAAACCGATAAACTCATCTTT.

Only a few counts were recorded for this clone. The V gene is TRDV1, the J gene TRDJ1; 13 bases fit TRDD3. From germline, CDR1 is TSWWSYY and CDR2 QGS. The CDR3 spans 22 residues. V trimming: 4 bases; J trimming: 0 bases; junction bases outside the gene matches: 20. CDR3 sequence reads: CALGAAFFLILGDTPYTDKLIF. The CDR3 bases are TGTGCTCTTGGGGCGGCCTTCTTTCTTATACTGGGGGATACGCCTTACACCGATAAACTCATCTTT.

This clone was found a few times. Germline is not matched at one junction end, which may reflect a read error. This rearrangement joins TRDV1 to TRDJ1; possibly TRDD3 for D (6 bases). The CDR3 loop spans 20 amino acids. Germline V CDR1 and CDR2: TSWWSYY, QGS. CDR3 sequence: CAPGERWGPPLLKYTDKLIF. The CDR3 nucleotides read TGTGCTCCTGGGGAAAGGTGGGGGCCACCTCTTCTAAAGTACACCGATAAACTCATCTTT.

The chain couples TRDV1 to TRDJ1; the D gene is possibly TRDD3 (5 bases). The length of the CDR3 is 17 residues. Between the trimmed V and J ends, which lost 1 base and 0 bases, there was a span of 15 bases. The germline gives CDR1 TSWWSYY, CDR2 QGS. The CDR3 DNA reads TGTGCTCTTGGGGAACGATGTGGGGACCGGTACACCGATAAACTCATCTTT. Translated: CALGERCGDRYTDKLIF.

The rearrangement uses TRAV29/DV5 and TRDJ1; 12 nucleotides agree with TRDD3. The germline gives CDR1 NSMFDY, CDR2 ISSIKDK. The J segment lost 0 bases and the V segment lost 0 bases, leaving 36 bases of the junction unmatched. The CDR3 covers 27 residues. Here the CDR3 reads CAASEMTPFTQIEEVLGDTSHTDKLIF. The CDR3 DNA reads as TGTGCAGCAAGCGAGATGACTCCCTTTACCCAAATCGAAGAGGTACTGGGGGATACCAGCCACACCGATAAACTCATCTTT.

This chain connects TRDV1 to TRDJ1; TRDD3 agrees at 12 bases. The V and J ends lost 2 bases and 2 bases, in that order; junction bases with no gene match: 33. The CDR3 has 26 residues. In germline, CDR1 is TSWWSYY, CDR2 QGS. The CDR3 nucleotides read TGTGCTCTTGGGGAATCCCCACCTTCCTTACTGGGGGATACCCAACACGTCGGAGGCCTTACCGATAAACTCATCTTT. It translates to CALGESPPSLLGDTQHVGGLTDKLIF.

In this sample, this clone turned up a few times. The genes are TRDV2 and TRDJ3; 9 bases line up with TRDD3. From germline, CDR1 is GEAIGNYY and CDR2 EKD. This CDR3 is 21 amino acids long. The ends lost 0 bases at V and 0 bases at J; junction bases unmatched: 11. DNA for the CDR3: TGTGCCTGTGACACCGGAGTACTGGGGGAGCCTATCTCCTGGGACACCCGACAGATGTTTTTC. It encodes CACDTGVLGEPISWDTRQMFF.

This clone was counted a few times. The chain uses TRDV1 and TRDJ1; 10 nucleotides agree with TRDD3. The V gene's germline CDR1 is TSWWSYY and CDR2 QGS. This CDR3 is built from 21 residues. The trim removed 1 base at V and 0 bases at J, leaving 17 bases unmatched. The CDR3 DNA follows: TGTGCTCTTGGGGAACAACCTCCTCCCGGGCTGGGGGATATCTACACCGATAAACTCATCTTT. It encodes CALGEQPPPGLGDIYTDKLIF.

This clone was seen only a few times. This chain connects TRDV1 to TRDJ1; D is undetermined. CDR3 size: 14 residues. V lost 3 bases and J 2 bases, leaving 10 bases between the germline ends. The germline CDR1 and CDR2 sequences are TSWWSYY and QGS. CDR3 in DNA: TGTGCTCTTGGGGATACCATAGGTACCGATAAACTCATCTTT. Translating it yields CALGDTIGTDKLIF.

The chain has TRDV1 and TRDJ1; TRDD2 might be the D (7 bases). The CDR3 length is 24 residues. The V end was cut by 0 bases, the J end by 0 bases, with 35 bases between. Per germline, CDR1 TSWWSYY and CDR2 QGS. The chain's CDR3 is CALGELQPSSNLVGGTPDTDKLIF. The DNA for the CDR3 is TGTGCTCTTGGGGAACTCCAACCTTCCTCCAACCTTGTGGGGGGTACCCCGGACACCGATAAACTCATCTTT.

There are a few counts of this clone. Other DNA variants within this sample encode the same CDR3. The gene calls are TRDV1 and TRDJ1; D gene ambiguous. In germline, CDR1 is TSWWSYY, CDR2 QGS. With 1 base removed from V and 3 bases from J, the gap between germline ends came to 3 bases. This CDR3 region has 12 residues. The CDR3 loop reads CALGEPPDKLIF. The CDR3 nucleotides are TGTGCTCTTGGGGAACCTCCCGATAAACTCATCTTT.

The chain carries TRDV1 and TRDJ1, with 11 bases that match TRDD3. V trimming: 0 bases; J trimming: 11 bases; junction bases outside the gene matches: 11. CDR3 length: 16 amino acids. Germline values: CDR1 TSWWSYY, CDR2 QGS. The CDR3 region is CALGELGLLGDKRLIF. The CDR3 bases are TGTGCTCTTGGGGAACTGGGCCTACTGGGGGATAAGAGGCTCATCTTT.

This clone was seen a handful of times. The rearrangement links TRDV1 to TRDJ1, with no clear D. The germline V gene encodes CDR1 TSWWSYY and CDR2 QGS. This CDR3 has 19 residues. V dropped 2 bases and J dropped 9 bases, with 31 bases sitting between them. The CDR3 sequence: CALGEKGSSLSSYSPELIF. CDR3 nucleotide sequence: TGTGCTCTTGGGGAAAAGGGGTCCTCATTATCCTCATACTCCCCTGAACTCATCTTT.